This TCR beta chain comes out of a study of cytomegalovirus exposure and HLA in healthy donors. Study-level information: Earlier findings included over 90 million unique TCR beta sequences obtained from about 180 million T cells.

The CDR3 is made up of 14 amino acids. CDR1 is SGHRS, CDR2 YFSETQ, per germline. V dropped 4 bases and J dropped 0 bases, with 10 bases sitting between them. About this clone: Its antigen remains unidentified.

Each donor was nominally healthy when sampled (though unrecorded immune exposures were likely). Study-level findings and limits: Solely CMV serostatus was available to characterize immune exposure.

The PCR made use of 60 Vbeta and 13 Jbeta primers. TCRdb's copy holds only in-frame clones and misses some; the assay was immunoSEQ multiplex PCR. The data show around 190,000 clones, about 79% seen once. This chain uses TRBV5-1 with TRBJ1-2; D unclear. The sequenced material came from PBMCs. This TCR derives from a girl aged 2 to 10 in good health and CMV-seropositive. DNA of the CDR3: TGCGCCAGCAGCCTGTCCCCTCCTAACTATGGCTACACCTTC. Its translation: CASSLSPPNYGYTF.